This is a list of T cell receptor beta chains from one sample in a study of siplizumab effects on memory and regulatory T cells. Only in-frame clones appear in the TCRdb table, and some are missing; sequencing was by immunoSEQ multiplex PCR. The data show some 87,000 clones, 75% to 90% seen once. The sequencing sample was made of CD4+ T cells sorted from blood. The receptors here all came from a human donor in good health. Both conserved end residues are part of each CDR3. Each record gives: clone size, V gene, J gene, D gene, CDR3 protein, CDR3 DNA. A D gene is named only where the DNA matches it firmly. For some rows the clone size is stated as once, few or many, or as a class when expanded; others skip it.

-,TRBV4-1,TRBJ2-4,-,CASSQGTQGLLAKNIQYF,TGCGCCAGCAGCCAAGGAACGCAGGGGCTTCTAGCCAAAAACATTCAGTACTTC
-,TRBV2,TRBJ2-7,TRBD2,CAGSSGRASYEQYF,TGTGCCGGCTCTAGCGGGAGGGCCTCGTACGAGCAGTACTTC
-,TRBV9,TRBJ1-2,-,CASSVGEGGYGYTF,TGTGCCAGCAGCGTAGGAGAGGGGGGCTATGGCTACACCTTC
-,TRBV29-1,TRBJ1-1,TRBD1,CSVERGTGGLATFF,TGCAGCGTTGAGCGAGGGACAGGGGGCCTGGCAACTTTCTTT
once,TRBV12-5,TRBJ2-7,-,CASGPERKSSYEQYF,TGTGCTAGTGGTCCGGAGCGCAAAAGCTCCTACGAGCAGTACTTC
few,TRBV19,TRBJ2-7,-,CASSTLDSRAYEQYF,TGTGCCAGTAGTACCCTCGACAGTAGAGCCTACGAGCAGTACTTC
-,TRBV5-1,TRBJ2-5,-,CASSLGTALGRETQYF,TGCGCCAGCAGCTTGGGGACAGCCCTAGGGAGAGAGACCCAGTACTTC
-,TRBV29-1,TRBJ1-4,-,CSVETDSALVREKLFF,TGCAGCGTTGAAACGGACAGCGCACTCGTGAGGGAAAAACTGTTTTTT
-,TRBV5-1,TRBJ2-5,TRBD2,CASRLSGRAGETQYF,TGCGCCAGCAGACTCAGCGGGAGGGCAGGAGAGACCCAGTACTTC
-,TRBV2,TRBJ2-1,-,CATAFDEQFF,TGTGCCACCGCCTTCGATGAGCAGTTCTTC
few,TRBV7-8,TRBJ2-7,TRBD1,CASSSDRVGYEQYF,TGTGCCAGCAGCTCGGACAGGGTAGGGTACGAGCAGTACTTC